The rows below give T cell receptor beta chains drawn from one sample of a study of shared clonotypes between healthy human individuals. Clones were sequenced by immunoSEQ multiplex PCR, and TCRdb holds only the in-frame ones, with some missing. The sample carries approximately 320,000 clones, over 75% recorded once. Sequencing used memory CD8+ T cells sorted from blood. The receptors stem from a man between 18 and 29 years old in good health. Each CDR3 is given with its conserved first and last residue. Each record gives: V gene, D gene, clone size, J gene, CDR3 DNA, CDR3 protein. The D gene is left open where the match is weak. Clone size appears in some rows only: once, few, many, or a class for an expanded clone.

v_call: TRBV28
d_call: NA
clone_size: NA
j_call: TRBJ1-1
cdr3_nt: TGTGCCAGCAGTTTATTTGGGGGTACTGAAGCTTTCTTT
cdr3_aa: CASSLFGGTEAFF

v_call: TRBV5-6
d_call: NA
clone_size: NA
j_call: TRBJ2-7
cdr3_nt: TGTGCCAGCAGCTTGGATCTGACCTACGAGCAGTACTTC
cdr3_aa: CASSLDLTYEQYF

v_call: TRBV13
d_call: NA
clone_size: NA
j_call: TRBJ1-6
cdr3_nt: TGTGCCAGCAGTCCGGGAGGTTCACCCCTCCACTTT
cdr3_aa: CASSPGGSPLHF

v_call: TRBV6-6
d_call: NA
clone_size: NA
j_call: TRBJ2-1
cdr3_nt: TGTGCCAGCAGTTACCCCCGGGATGTCAACGGCGAGCAGTTCTTC
cdr3_aa: CASSYPRDVNGEQFF

v_call: TRBV18
d_call: NA
clone_size: NA
j_call: TRBJ1-3
cdr3_nt: TGTGCCAGCTCACCCCGTAGGACTGGAAACACCATATATTTT
cdr3_aa: CASSPRRTGNTIYF

v_call: TRBV25-1
d_call: TRBD2
clone_size: NA
j_call: TRBJ2-1
cdr3_nt: TGTGCCAGCAGTGAATATATCCCCTGGCTAGCGGGAGGCAATGAGCAGTTCTTC
cdr3_aa: CASSEYIPWLAGGNEQFF

v_call: TRBV6-1
d_call: NA
clone_size: NA
j_call: TRBJ2-7
cdr3_nt: TGTGCCAGCAGTGAAGAGGATAGCTACGAGCAGTACTTC
cdr3_aa: CASSEEDSYEQYF

v_call: TRBV7-9
d_call: NA
clone_size: few
j_call: TRBJ2-1
cdr3_nt: TGTGCCAGCAGCTCTCAGGGAAATGAGCAGTTCTTC
cdr3_aa: CASSSQGNEQFF

v_call: TRBV11-2
d_call: TRBD2
clone_size: NA
j_call: TRBJ2-7
cdr3_nt: TGTGCCAGCAGCTTAGGCCTAGGGACTACCTACGAGCAGTACTTC
cdr3_aa: CASSLGLGTTYEQYF

v_call: TRBV27
d_call: NA
clone_size: NA
j_call: TRBJ1-2
cdr3_nt: TGTGCCAGCAGTCCCCTCCGACAGGATGGCTACACCTTC
cdr3_aa: CASSPLRQDGYTF

v_call: TRBV25-1
d_call: NA
clone_size: NA
j_call: TRBJ2-5
cdr3_nt: TGTGCCAGCAGTGTGCCCTTACAAGAGACCCAGTACTTC
cdr3_aa: CASSVPLQETQYF

v_call: TRBV7-9
d_call: NA
clone_size: NA
j_call: TRBJ2-7
cdr3_nt: TGTGCCAGCAGCGATCACTACGAGCAGTACTTC
cdr3_aa: CASSDHYEQYF

v_call: TRBV29-1
d_call: NA
clone_size: NA
j_call: TRBJ2-2
cdr3_nt: TGCAGCGTTGTACAGGGTTACGGCACCGGGGAGCTGTTTTTT
cdr3_aa: CSVVQGYGTGELFF

v_call: TRBV5-6
d_call: NA
clone_size: NA
j_call: TRBJ2-3
cdr3_nt: TGTGCCAGCAGCTTGGAGGGTACAGATACGCAGTATTTT
cdr3_aa: CASSLEGTDTQYF

v_call: TRBV6-5
d_call: TRBD1
clone_size: NA
j_call: TRBJ1-2
cdr3_nt: TGTGCCAGCAGTTACACGACAGGGGCGGATGGCTACACCTTC
cdr3_aa: CASSYTTGADGYTF

v_call: TRBV6-1
d_call: NA
clone_size: NA
j_call: TRBJ1-2
cdr3_nt: TGTGCGGGGCGTAGACCAGAAGGATTATATGGCTACACCTTC
cdr3_aa: CAGRRPEGLYGYTF

v_call: TRBV28
d_call: TRBD2
clone_size: NA
j_call: TRBJ2-5
cdr3_nt: TGTGCCGCCAGTAGCGGGGTAAGGGAGACCCAGTACTTC
cdr3_aa: CAASSGVRETQYF

v_call: TRBV6-1
d_call: TRBD1
clone_size: NA
j_call: TRBJ2-4
cdr3_nt: TGTGCCAGCAGTGAAGTCCCCGACAGGGGGCGAATGAAGTACTTC
cdr3_aa: CASSEVPDRGRMKYF

v_call: TRBV5-6
d_call: TRBD1
clone_size: once
j_call: TRBJ1-2
cdr3_nt: TGTGCCAGCAGCACGGGACAGGGGGTAATGGACTATGGCTACACCTTC
cdr3_aa: CASSTGQGVMDYGYTF

v_call: TRBV7-3
d_call: NA
clone_size: NA
j_call: TRBJ2-2
cdr3_nt: TGTGCCAGCAGCTTAGCCCCCGGGACCGGGGAGCTGTTTTTT
cdr3_aa: CASSLAPGTGELFF

v_call: TRBV7-9
d_call: TRBD1
clone_size: NA
j_call: TRBJ1-2
cdr3_nt: TGTGCCAGCAGCTCCGGGACAGGGGTTTATGGCTACACCTTC
cdr3_aa: CASSSGTGVYGYTF

v_call: TRBV27
d_call: NA
clone_size: NA
j_call: TRBJ1-1
cdr3_nt: TGTGCCAGCAGTTTATCTTTGGGGGGCGAGGGGACTGAAGCTTTCTTT
cdr3_aa: CASSLSLGGEGTEAFF

v_call: TRBV5-1
d_call: NA
clone_size: NA
j_call: TRBJ2-7
cdr3_nt: TGCGCCAGCAGCTCCGCCTTAAGCGACTCCTACGAGCAGTACTTC
cdr3_aa: CASSSALSDSYEQYF

v_call: TRBV30
d_call: TRBD1
clone_size: once
j_call: TRBJ1-1
cdr3_nt: TGTGCCTGGAGTGTACCCCCCGGACAGGGGTATCTTGTGGCTTTCTTT
cdr3_aa: CAWSVPPGQGYLVAFF

v_call: TRBV28
d_call: NA
clone_size: NA
j_call: TRBJ1-4
cdr3_nt: TGTGCCAGCAGCCCGGCGTACCTAGAAAAACTGTTTTTT
cdr3_aa: CASSPAYLEKLFF

v_call: TRBV6-5
d_call: NA
clone_size: NA
j_call: TRBJ1-1
cdr3_nt: TGTGCCAGCAGTTACTCGGGCGCAGGGAACACTGAAGCTTTCTTT
cdr3_aa: CASSYSGAGNTEAFF

v_call: TRBV29-1
d_call: NA
clone_size: NA
j_call: TRBJ1-2
cdr3_nt: TGCAGCGCCGGACAGTCTAACTATGGCTACACCTTC
cdr3_aa: CSAGQSNYGYTF

v_call: TRBV27
d_call: TRBD2
clone_size: NA
j_call: TRBJ2-7
cdr3_nt: TGTGCCAGCAGTCCAACATCCGGATTAGCGGGGTACCTCGAGCAGTACTTC
cdr3_aa: CASSPTSGLAGYLEQYF

v_call: TRBV7-2
d_call: NA
clone_size: once
j_call: TRBJ2-7
cdr3_nt: TGTGCCAGCAGCTTACAGGCAGAGAGTGAGCAGTACTTC
cdr3_aa: CASSLQAESEQYF

v_call: TRBV19
d_call: TRBD1
clone_size: NA
j_call: TRBJ2-1
cdr3_nt: TGTGCCAGTAGTCCGGACAGGAGCTCCTACAATGAGCAGTTCTTC
cdr3_aa: CASSPDRSSYNEQFF

v_call: TRBV27
d_call: NA
clone_size: NA
j_call: TRBJ2-7
cdr3_nt: TGTGCCAGCAACCCCAGGGGAGGGTTGGTCGAGCAGTACTTC
cdr3_aa: CASNPRGGLVEQYF

v_call: TRBV29-1
d_call: NA
clone_size: NA
j_call: TRBJ2-2
cdr3_nt: TGCAGCGTTGAAGAACTAGGGGTGGTCACCGGGGAGCTGTTTTTT
cdr3_aa: CSVEELGVVTGELFF

v_call: TRBV2
d_call: NA
clone_size: NA
j_call: TRBJ1-4
cdr3_nt: TGTGCCAGCAGTGAATGGTCTCCCCCTAATGAAAAACTGTTTTTT
cdr3_aa: CASSEWSPPNEKLFF